One sample yielded the 27 T cell receptor beta chains listed below, sequenced in a study of regulatory T cells in long-lasting Graves disease. Combining iRepertoire HTBI primers with Arm-PCR of CDR3 regions, the authors built TCR beta libraries. TCRdb reanalysed the multiplex PCR reads using MiXCR and keeps one entry per CDR3 protein. The sample records under 500,000 distinct CDR3 sequences, roughly 20% being singletons. Time point specified: persistent/refractory GD, antithyroid drugs over 5 years with positive TRAb. PBMC RNA was the source of the TCR library. The sequences come from peripheral blood mononuclear cells (PBMCs), collected when the disease was refractory, from a patient treated with antithyroid drugs. The origin of the receptors is a female donor with Graves disease.

This chain links TRBV4-2 with TRBJ1-1; D uncertain. CDR3 length: 16 residues. Per germline, CDR1 LGHNA and CDR2 YNFKEQ. V shed 2 bases and J shed 8 bases, with 21 bases lying between them. The CDR3 DNA reads TGTGCCAGCAGCCAAATGGGCGCTGCGGGTTATGGGGAAGCTTTCTTT. Protein product: CASSQMGAAGYGEAFF.

Ten or more counts support this clonotype. V and J are TRBV28 and TRBJ1-5, with TRBD1 matching 7 bases. CDR1 is MDHEN, CDR2 SYDVKM, per germline. The CDR3 consists of 16 residues. Unmatched junction bases numbered 8, after V lost 5 bases and J lost 1 base. Written as DNA, the CDR3 is TGTGCCAGCAGTATCCGTAGGACAGGAAGCAATCAGCCCCAGCATTTT. Translated, it gives CASSIRRTGSNQPQHF.

The chain employs TRBV28 and TRBJ1-2; 9 positions match TRBD1. Germline CDR1 is MDHEN and CDR2 is SYDVKM. Losses at the gene ends were 5 bases for V and 6 bases for J; bases not matched to a gene: 4. The CDR3 runs to 13 residues. The CDR3 loop is CASSTRDRDGYTF. In nucleotides, the CDR3 is TGTGCCAGCAGTACCCGGGACAGGGATGGCTACACCTTC.

In its sample, this clonotype was seen many times. V usage is TRBV4-1 and J usage is TRBJ1-6; D gene uncertain. CDR1 and CDR2 from the germline V gene are MGHRA and YSYEKL. The length of the CDR3 is 13 residues. V was cut by 0 bases and J by 7 bases, with 4 bases left in between. CDR3 in amino acids: CASSQEPNSPLHF. CDR3 nucleotides: TGCGCCAGCAGCCAAGAGCCGAATTCACCCCTCCACTTT.

The chain joins TRBV5-4 to TRBJ2-7; D might be TRBD2 (5 bases). CDR3 length: 15 amino acids. Deletions cut 0 bases from V and 3 bases from J, with 13 bases between. The germline CDR1 and CDR2 sequences are SGHNT and YYREEE (reference sequence). CDR3 nucleotide sequence: TGTGCCAGCAGCTTGGCCGGGGATCCCCGCTACGAGCAGTACTTC. Residues: CASSLAGDPRYEQYF.

The V call is TRBV9, the J call TRBJ2-5; no firm D call. The CDR3 sequence is 14 residues long. V was trimmed by 1 base and J by 5 bases, leaving 12 bases between them. Germline values: CDR1 SGDLS, CDR2 YYNGEE. The chain's CDR3 is CASSVRWNWETQYF. The CDR3 region has the DNA TGTGCCAGCAGCGTAAGGTGGAATTGGGAGACCCAGTACTTC.

Note on this clonotype: It may be a read error: a sequence one base away is much more abundant. The chain uses TRBV6-5 and TRBJ2-5; 9 bases are a match to TRBD2. The CDR3 is 15 amino acids. The V gene's germline CDR1 is MNHEY and CDR2 SVGAGI. The CDR3 sequence: CANSYAAGGRETQYF. Here the CDR3 DNA reads TGTGCCAACAGTTACGCGGCGGGAGGGCGAGAGACCCAGTACTTC.

In this sample, this clonotype turned up many times. The chain couples TRBV11-2 to TRBJ1-1; D is perhaps TRBD1 (5 bases). The germline V and J ends were trimmed by 3 bases and 5 bases, with 10 bases remaining between them. CDR1 and CDR2 (germline): SGHAT, FQNNGV. The length of the CDR3 is 13 residues. The CDR3 bases are TGTGCCAGCAGCTTTTCAGGGAGGACTGAAGCTTTCTTT. Protein sequence: CASSFSGRTEAFF. The complete variable domain, with remaining parts taken from reference TRBV11-2 and TRBJ1-1, reads EAGVAQSPRYKIIEKRQSVAFWCNPISGHATLYWYQQILGQGPKLLIQFQNNGVVDDSQLPKDRFSAERLKGVDSTLKIQPAKLEDSAVYLCASSFSGRTEAFFGQGTRLTVV.

The chain combines TRBV19 with TRBJ1-2; 7 bases map to TRBD1. With V trimmed by 6 bases and J by 6 bases, 7 bases remained unmatched. The germline CDR1 and CDR2 sequences are LNHDA and SQIVND (reference sequence). This CDR3 is built from 13 residues. In DNA form, the CDR3 reads TGTGCCAGTAGCATGACAGGGCGGAATGGCTACACCTTC. It is translated as CASSMTGRNGYTF.

Only a few counts were recorded for this clonotype. CDR3: CSASAVEGGEQYF. CDR3 DNA: TGCAGTGCTAGCGCGGTCGAGGGTGGCGAGCAGTACTTC. This chain uses TRBV20-1 with TRBJ2-7; D is perhaps TRBD2 (5 bases). Trimming pared 3 bases from V and 6 bases from J, leaving 15 bases between. This CDR3 has 13 amino acids. The germline gives CDR1 DFQATT, CDR2 SNEGSKA (reference sequence).

This clonotype showed up many times. V gene TRBV11-3 combines with J gene TRBJ1-1, with 10 bases matching TRBD1. V lost 5 bases and J lost 6; bases outside the gene matches: 3. The CDR3 is made up of 13 amino acids. CDR1 and CDR2 from the germline V gene are SGHNT and YENEEA. The CDR3 reads CASSGTGVSEAFF. The CDR3, as DNA: TGTGCCAGCAGCGGGACAGGGGTATCTGAAGCTTTCTTT.

The chain is built from TRBV7-3 and TRBJ2-2, with 9 bases aligning to TRBD2. V shed 1 base and J 4 bases; nucleotides not matched to a gene: 1. The V gene's germline CDR1 is SGHTA and CDR2 FQGTGA. CDR3 length: 15 amino acids. The CDR3 coding sequence is TGTGCCAGCAGCTTAAGCGGGAGGGCCACCGGGGAGCTGTTTTTT. This translates into CASSLSGRATGELFF. Full variable domain (rest looked up from reference TRBV7-3 and TRBJ2-2): GAGVSQTPSNKVTEKGKYVELRCDPISGHTALYWYRQSLGQGPEFLIYFQGTGAADDSGLPNDRFFAVRPEGSVSTLKIQRTERGDSAVYLCASSLSGRATGELFFGEGSRLTVL.

CDR3 in DNA: TGTGCCACCAGTACCACAGGGGGCACCGGGGAGCTGTTTTTT. This sequence encodes CATSTTGGTGELFF. The genes are TRBV24-1 and TRBJ2-2; 8 bases line up with TRBD1. Germline V gene lookup returns CDR1 KGHDR and CDR2 SFDVKD. This CDR3 has 14 residues. V was pared by 6 bases and J by 4 bases, with 3 bases of the junction left unmatched.

This rearrangement joins TRBV5-5 to TRBJ1-2; TRBD1 agrees at 8 bases. J lost 5 bases, V lost 4 bases, and 10 bases had no gene match. The CDR3 has 15 residues. Looked up from germline, CDR1 is SGHKS and CDR2 is YYEKEE (reference sequence). CDR3 sequence: CASSPEGRQGYGYTF. The CDR3 nucleotides are TGTGCCAGCAGCCCTGAGGGCAGACAGGGGTATGGCTACACCTTC. The variable domain in full, with the rest retrieved from reference TRBV5-5 and TRBJ1-2, is DAGVTQSPTHLIKTRGQQVTLRCSPISGHKSVSWYQQVLGQGPQFIFQYYEKEERGRGNFPDRFSARQFPNYSSELNVNALLLGDSALYLCASSPEGRQGYGYTFGSGTRLTVV.

The chain carries TRBV19 and TRBJ2-1; D possibly corresponds to TRBD2 (5 bases). V lost 7 bases to trimming and J lost 4 bases, with 17 bases between them. Germline V gene sequence: CDR1 LNHDA, CDR2 SQIVND (reference sequence). This CDR3 region has 15 residues. The CDR3 DNA reads as TGTGCCAGTAAGTCAGTCCGGGATTCGTACAATGAGCAGTTCTTC. Its translation is CASKSVRDSYNEQFF.

This clonotype showed up many times. V is TRBV7-9 and J is TRBJ2-7; no clear D. Trimming stripped 5 bases from V and 4 bases from J, with 18 bases between. CDR1 and CDR2 (germline): SEHNR, FQNEAQ (reference sequence). This CDR3 is 15 amino acids long. CDR3 residues: CASSDRFSRGYEQYF. DNA for the CDR3: TGTGCCAGCAGCGACCGGTTTAGCCGCGGATACGAGCAGTACTTC. The full variable domain, completed using reference TRBV7-9 and TRBJ2-7, is DTGVSQNPRHKITKRGQNVTFRCDPISEHNRLYWYRQTLGQGPEFLTYFQNEAQLEKSRLLSDRFSAERPKGSFSTLEIQRTEQGDSAMYLCASSDRFSRGYEQYFGPGTRLTVT.

The chain employs TRBV7-9 and TRBJ2-5, with 8 positions matching TRBD1. The CDR3 is 16 residues long. The germline V gene encodes CDR1 SEHNR and CDR2 FQNEAQ (reference sequence). The ends lost 1 base at V and 8 bases at J; junction bases unmatched: 12. The CDR3 nucleotides read TGTGCCAGCAGCTTAGGGGACAGGTTGTCAAGAGAAACCCAGTACTTC. This sequence encodes CASSLGDRLSRETQYF.

The V gene is TRBV7-2, the J gene TRBJ2-5; a weak D match, TRBD1 (6 bases). Looked up from germline, CDR1 is SGHTA and CDR2 is FQGNSA. V was trimmed by 6 bases and J by 5 bases, leaving 16 bases between them. This CDR3 region has 14 residues. CDR3 coding DNA: TGTGCCAGCAGATCCTCGACAGGTCGGGAGACCCAGTACTTC. Residues: CASRSSTGRETQYF.

The V gene is TRBV28, the J gene TRBJ1-2; D is undetermined. V was clipped by 2 bases and J by 4 bases, with 8 bases between them. CDR1 and CDR2 from the germline V gene are MDHEN and SYDVKM. CDR3 length: 13 residues. Here the CDR3 reads CASSLPGLYGYTF. The CDR3 region has the DNA TGTGCCAGCAGTTTACCCGGGCTCTATGGCTACACCTTC.

The chain has TRBV4-1 and TRBJ2-2, with D possibly TRBD1 on 5 matching bases. CDR1 MGHRA and CDR2 YSYEKL come from the germline V gene. Deletions cut 0 bases from V and 8 bases from J, with 13 bases between. CDR3 length equals 15 residues. Here the CDR3 reads CASSQDSPQGGELFF. The CDR3 coding sequence is TGCGCCAGCAGCCAAGATTCACCGCAGGGTGGGGAGCTGTTTTTT.

The chain joins TRBV7-8 to TRBJ2-1; possible D gene TRBD2, 5 bases. The germline V gene has CDR1 SGHVS and CDR2 FQNEAQ. V dropped 4 bases and J dropped 6 bases, with 28 bases sitting between them. The CDR3 covers 19 residues. Written as DNA, the CDR3 is TGTGCCAGCAGCTCGCTCCAGAGGAAGAAAGTGGGAGTTCGCAATGAGCAGTTCTTC. This translates into CASSSLQRKKVGVRNEQFF.

V is TRBV14 and J is TRBJ2-3; unclear D gene. The CDR3 is 16 residues long. Germline V CDR1 and CDR2: SGHDN, FVKESK. V was trimmed by 0 bases and J by 2 bases, leaving 12 bases between them. The CDR3 nucleotides are TGTGCCAGCAGCCAAGATGCTTTCCTATCCACAGATACGCAGTATTTT. Translating gives CASSQDAFLSTDTQYF. Full variable domain (missing parts from reference TRBV14 and TRBJ2-3): EAGVTQFPSHSVIEKGQTVTLRCDPISGHDNLYWYRRVMGKEIKFLLHFVKESKQDESGMPNNRFLAERTGGTYSTLKVQPAELEDSGVYFCASSQDAFLSTDTQYFGPGTRLTVL.

This clonotype was counted many times. The chain has TRBV12-3 or TRBV12-4 and TRBJ1-5; D ambiguous. Trimming took 5 bases from V and 6 from J, leaving 11 bases between them. The CDR3 contains 13 residues. DNA for the CDR3: TGTGCCAGCAGTAGTTTGGTTGGTCAGCCCCAGCATTTT. Translation: CASSSLVGQPQHF.

This clonotype was found many times. The rearrangement links TRBV27 to TRBJ2-5; D gene uncertain. The V end was cut by 3 bases, the J end by 5 bases, with 10 bases between. CDR1 is MNHEY and CDR2 is SMNVEV in the germline V gene (reference sequence). The CDR3 consists of 13 residues. The CDR3 reads CASSFAEWETQYF. The CDR3, as DNA: TGTGCCAGCAGTTTCGCGGAGTGGGAGACCCAGTACTTC.

The chain uses TRBV24-1 and TRBJ1-2; D remains ambiguous. The CDR3 length is 16 residues. Germline CDR1 KGHDR, CDR2 SFDVKD. Trimming shortened V by 2 bases and J by 0 bases, and 12 bases separated the two germline ends. CDR3 in amino acids: CATSDSYAGTNYGYTF. Written as DNA, the CDR3 is TGTGCCACCAGTGATTCCTACGCAGGTACTAACTATGGCTACACCTTC.

This chain connects TRBV29-1 to TRBJ2-7; D gene ambiguous. The CDR3 is 13 residues long. Germline loops: CDR1 SQVTM, CDR2 ANQGSEA. Trimming stripped 3 bases from V and 5 bases from J, with 14 bases between. The CDR3 DNA reads TGCAGCGTTGAGTGGGATAGGTGGAACGAGCAGTACTTC. Encoded protein: CSVEWDRWNEQYF.

This clonotype showed up just a few times. The chain joins TRBV15 to TRBJ2-7; 7 bases line up with TRBD1. The V gene end was trimmed by 1 base and the J gene end by 3 bases; junction bases not matched to a gene: 6. Germline assignment: CDR1 LNHNV and CDR2 YYDKDF (reference sequence). This CDR3 has 15 amino acids. CDR3 loop: CATSRAGQADYEQYF. Written as DNA, the CDR3 is TGTGCCACCAGCAGAGCTGGACAGGCGGACTACGAGCAGTACTTC.